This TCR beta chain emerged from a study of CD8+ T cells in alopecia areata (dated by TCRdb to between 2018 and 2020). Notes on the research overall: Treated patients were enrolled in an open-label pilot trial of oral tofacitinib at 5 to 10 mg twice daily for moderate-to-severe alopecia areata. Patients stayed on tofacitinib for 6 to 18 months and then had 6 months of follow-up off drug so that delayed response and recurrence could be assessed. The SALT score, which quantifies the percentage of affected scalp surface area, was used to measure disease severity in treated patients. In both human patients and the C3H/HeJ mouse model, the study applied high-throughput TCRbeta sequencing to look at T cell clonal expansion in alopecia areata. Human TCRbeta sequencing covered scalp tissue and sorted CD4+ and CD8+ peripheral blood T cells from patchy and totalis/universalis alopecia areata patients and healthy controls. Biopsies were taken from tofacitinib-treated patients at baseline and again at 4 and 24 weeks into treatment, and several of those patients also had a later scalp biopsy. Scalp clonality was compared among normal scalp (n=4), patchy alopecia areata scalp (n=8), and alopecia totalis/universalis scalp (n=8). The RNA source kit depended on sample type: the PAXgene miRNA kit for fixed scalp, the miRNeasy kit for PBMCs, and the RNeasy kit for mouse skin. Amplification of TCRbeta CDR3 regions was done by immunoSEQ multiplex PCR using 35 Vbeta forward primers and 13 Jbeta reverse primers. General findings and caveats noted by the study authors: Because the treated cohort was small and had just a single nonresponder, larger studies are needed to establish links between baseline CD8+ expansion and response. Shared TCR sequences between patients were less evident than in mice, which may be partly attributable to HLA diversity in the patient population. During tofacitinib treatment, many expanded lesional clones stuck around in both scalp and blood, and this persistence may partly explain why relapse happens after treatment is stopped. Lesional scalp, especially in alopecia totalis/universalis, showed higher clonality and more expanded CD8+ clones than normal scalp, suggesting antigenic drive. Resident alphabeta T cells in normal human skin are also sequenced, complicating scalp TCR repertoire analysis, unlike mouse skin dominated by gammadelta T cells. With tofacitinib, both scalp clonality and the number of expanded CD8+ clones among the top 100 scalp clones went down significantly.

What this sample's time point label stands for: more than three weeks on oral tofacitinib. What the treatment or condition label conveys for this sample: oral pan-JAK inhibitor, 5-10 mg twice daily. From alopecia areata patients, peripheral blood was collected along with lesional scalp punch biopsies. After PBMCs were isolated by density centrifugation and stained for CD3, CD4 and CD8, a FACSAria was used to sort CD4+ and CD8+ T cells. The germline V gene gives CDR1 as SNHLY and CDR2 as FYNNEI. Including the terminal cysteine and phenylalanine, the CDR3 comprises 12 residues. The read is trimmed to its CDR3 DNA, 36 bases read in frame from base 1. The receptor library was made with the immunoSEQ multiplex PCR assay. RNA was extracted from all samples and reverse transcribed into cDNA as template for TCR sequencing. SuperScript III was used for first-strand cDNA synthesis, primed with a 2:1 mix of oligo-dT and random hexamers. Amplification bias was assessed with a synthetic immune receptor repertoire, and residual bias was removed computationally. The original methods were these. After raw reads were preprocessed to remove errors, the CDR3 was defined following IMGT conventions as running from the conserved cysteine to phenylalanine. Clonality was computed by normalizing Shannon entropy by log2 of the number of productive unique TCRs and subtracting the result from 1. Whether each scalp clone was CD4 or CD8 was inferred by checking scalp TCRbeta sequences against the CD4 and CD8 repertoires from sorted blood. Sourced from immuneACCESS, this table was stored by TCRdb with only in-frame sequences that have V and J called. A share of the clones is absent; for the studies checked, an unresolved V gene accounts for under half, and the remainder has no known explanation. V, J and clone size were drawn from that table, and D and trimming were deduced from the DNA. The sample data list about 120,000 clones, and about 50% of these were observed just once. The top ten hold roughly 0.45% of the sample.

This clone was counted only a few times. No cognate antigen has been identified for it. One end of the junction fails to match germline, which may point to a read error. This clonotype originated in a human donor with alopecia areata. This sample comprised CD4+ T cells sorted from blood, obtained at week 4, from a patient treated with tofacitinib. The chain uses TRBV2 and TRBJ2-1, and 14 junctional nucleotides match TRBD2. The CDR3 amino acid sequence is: CASSPQTSGRVF. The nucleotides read TGTGCCAGCAGTCCACAGACTAGCGGGAGGGTCTTC.